Listed below are T cell receptor beta chains from one sample, sequenced in a study of blood T cell repertoires in COVID-19. Method: immunoSEQ multiplex PCR; TCRdb's copy keeps in-frame clones and lacks some. This table has around 68,000 clones, around 86% appearing once. The material sequenced was peripheral blood. The receptors shown here come from a man older than 75 with acute or convalescent COVID-19. The CDR3 runs from the conserved cysteine through the conserved F or W. The D gene is left open where the match is weak. Size is stated for part of the rows, as once, few or many counts, or as a class when the clone is expanded.

CDR3 DNA	CDR3 protein	D gene	V gene	clone size	J gene
TGTGCCAGCAGTCTGGACAGGGGAGACTACACCTTC	CASSLDRGDYTF	TRBD1	TRBV2	once	TRBJ1-2
TGTGCCAGCAGTGGCCGGGAGGTACGGGATGATACGCAGTATTTT	CASSGREVRDDTQYF	TRBD2	TRBV25-1	-	TRBJ2-3
TGTGCCAGCAGCCAAGGCCTCCAGGGGGCAAATTCACCCCTCCACTTT	CASSQGLQGANSPLHF	TRBD1	TRBV4-2	once	TRBJ1-6
TGTGCCACCAGTGAGGGCAGGGGCGGCACTGGGGCCAACGTCCTGACTTTC	CATSEGRGGTGANVLTF	-	TRBV24-1	-	TRBJ2-6
TGTGCCACCAGCAGACGGACAGGGGGGAAAAATCAGCCCCAGCATTTT	CATSRRTGGKNQPQHF	TRBD1	TRBV15	-	TRBJ1-5
TGTGCCATCAGTGAGGCAAGGACTAGCGCTTCCTCCTACAATGAGCAGTTCTTC	CAISEARTSASSYNEQFF	TRBD2	TRBV10-3	-	TRBJ2-1
TGTGCCAGCAGTGCGTGGACTAGCGGGACCGGAGATACGCAGTATTTT	CASSAWTSGTGDTQYF	TRBD2	TRBV28	-	TRBJ2-3
TGTGCCAGCAGCGTAGAGCCAGGGCTCAATTCACCCCTCCACTTT	CASSVEPGLNSPLHF	-	TRBV9	-	TRBJ1-6
TGCGCCAGCAGTGCCACTAGCGGACCCTACGAGCAGTACTTC	CASSATSGPYEQYF	TRBD2	TRBV10-1	-	TRBJ2-7
TGTGCCAGTAGTATAGCCGGACTAAACTACGAGCAGTACTTC	CASSIAGLNYEQYF	-	TRBV19	-	TRBJ2-7
TGTGCCAGCAGCGCCAGCGGGGGGGGCACGTTCTTC	CASSASGGGTFF	TRBD2	TRBV9	-	TRBJ2-1
TGTGCCAGCAGCGGACAGAGCTCCTACAATGAGCAGTTCTTC	CASSGQSSYNEQFF	-	TRBV11-2	-	TRBJ2-1
TGCGCCAGCAGCCCAGACTGGGATTCACCCCTCCACTTT	CASSPDWDSPLHF	-	TRBV5-1	-	TRBJ1-6
TGCGCCAGTAGGACAGGGCAAGAGACCCAGTACTTC	CASRTGQETQYF	TRBD1	TRBV10-1	-	TRBJ2-5
TGTGCCAGCAGCGCCCTCCGAGGATTTACAGATACGCAGTATTTT	CASSALRGFTDTQYF	-	TRBV11-1	-	TRBJ2-3
TGTGCCAGCAGTTTATGGGAGACAGGGGCCCACGAGCAGTACTTC	CASSLWETGAHEQYF	TRBD1	TRBV27	once	TRBJ2-7